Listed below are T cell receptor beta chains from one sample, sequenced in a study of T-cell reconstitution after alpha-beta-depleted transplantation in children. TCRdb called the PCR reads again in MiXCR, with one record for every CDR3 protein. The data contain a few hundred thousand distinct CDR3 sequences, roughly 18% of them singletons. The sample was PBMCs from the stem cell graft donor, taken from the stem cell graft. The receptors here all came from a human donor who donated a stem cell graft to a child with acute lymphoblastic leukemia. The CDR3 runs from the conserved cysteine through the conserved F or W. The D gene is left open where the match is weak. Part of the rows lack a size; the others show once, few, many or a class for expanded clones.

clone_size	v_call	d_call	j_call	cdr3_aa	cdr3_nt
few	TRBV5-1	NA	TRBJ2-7	CASSRNHYEQYF	TGCGCCAGCAGCCGAAACCACTACGAGCAGTACTTC
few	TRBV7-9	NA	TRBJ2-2	CASSVPLAGELFF	TGTGCCAGCAGCGTTCCCTTAGCCGGGGAGCTGTTTTTT
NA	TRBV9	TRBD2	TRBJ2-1	CASSALAGGYNEQFF	TGTGCCAGCAGCGCACTAGCGGGAGGTTACAATGAGCAGTTCTTC
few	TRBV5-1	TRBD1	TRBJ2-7	CASSSNRGWDEQYF	TGCGCCAGCAGCTCCAACAGGGGTTGGGACGAGCAGTACTTC
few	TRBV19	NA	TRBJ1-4	CASMQATNEKLFF	TGTGCCAGTATGCAGGCAACTAATGAAAAACTGTTTTTT
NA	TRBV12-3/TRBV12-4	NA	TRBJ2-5	CASSFVGAAGPEETQYF	TGTGCCAGCAGTTTCGTCGGGGCCGCTGGACCCGAAGAGACCCAGTACTTC
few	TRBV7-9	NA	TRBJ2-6	CASSLTSPSGANVLTF	TGTGCCAGCAGCTTAACCTCCCCCTCTGGGGCCAACGTCCTGACTTTC
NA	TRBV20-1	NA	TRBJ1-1	CSPFRITEAFF	TGCAGTCCATTCAGGATCACTGAAGCTTTCTTT
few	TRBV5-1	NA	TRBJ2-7	CASSSGAVEQYF	TGCGCCAGCAGCTCGGGGGCCGTCGAGCAGTACTTC
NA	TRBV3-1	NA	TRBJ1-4	CASSPRTAGEKLFF	TGTGCCAGCAGCCCCAGGACCGCAGGTGAAAAACTGTTTTTT
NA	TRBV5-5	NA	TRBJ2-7	CASSFNSFSEQYF	TGTGCCAGCAGCTTTAATAGTTTCTCCGAGCAGTACTTC
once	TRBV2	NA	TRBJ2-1	CASSERPDSLTHNEQFF	TGTGCCAGCAGTGAACGGCCCGACTCCCTAACTCACAATGAGCAGTTCTTC
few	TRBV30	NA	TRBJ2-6	CAWSDSPSSSGANVLTF	TGTGCCTGGAGCGACAGTCCATCGTCGTCTGGGGCCAACGTCCTGACTTTC
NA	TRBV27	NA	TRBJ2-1	CASSLSRGRYSSEQFF	TGTGCCAGCAGTTTATCGCGGGGTCGGTATAGCAGTGAGCAGTTCTTC
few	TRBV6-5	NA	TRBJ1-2	CASSYSVTGSRLGYTF	TGTGCCAGCAGTTACTCAGTAACGGGGTCGAGGCTTGGCTACACCTTC
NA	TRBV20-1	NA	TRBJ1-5	CSARGGSRDNQPQHF	TGCAGTGCTAGGGGGGGCAGTCGCGACAATCAGCCCCAGCATTTT
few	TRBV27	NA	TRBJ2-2	CASRTLENGELFF	TGTGCCAGCAGGACGCTGGAGAACGGGGAGCTGTTTTTT